The 17 T cell receptor beta chains listed next were all sequenced from one sample in a study of T cells in Graves' hyperthyroidism and ophthalmopathy. What was amplified from RNA transcripts were TCR beta CDR3 regions. HTBI primers were used for first-round RT-PCR of the TCR CDR3. Each CDR3 protein gets one entry after TCRdb re-called the multiplex PCR reads with MiXCR. The table shows around 500,000 distinct CDR3 sequences, with 14% occurring only once. Specimen: blood. The source of these receptors is a woman between 40 and 50 years old with Graves' hyperthyroidism.

The rearrangement links TRBV5-1 to TRBJ1-1, with TRBD1 as a possible D gene (6 bases). The CDR3 is 17 residues long. Per the germline V gene, CDR1 is SGHRS and CDR2 is YFSETQ. V was clipped by 1 base and J by 0 bases, with 16 bases between them. The CDR3 here is CASSLRRQENMNTEAFF. The CDR3 DNA follows: TGCGCCAGCAGCTTGAGGAGACAGGAGAACATGAACACTGAAGCTTTCTTT.

This clonotype came up many times. V gene TRBV7-9 combines with J gene TRBJ2-7, with 9 positions matching TRBD1. The J segment lost 6 bases and the V segment lost 4 bases, leaving 4 bases of the junction unmatched. Germline CDR1 SEHNR, CDR2 FQNEAQ (reference sequence). The CDR3 is made up of 13 amino acids. For the CDR3, the DNA is TGTGCCAGCAGCTCTCAGGACAGGGGCGAGCAGTACTTC. It encodes CASSSQDRGEQYF.

In this sample, this clonotype turned up many times. This CDR3 is CASTWIPGLAIGELFF. The CDR3 nucleotides read TGTGCCAGCACCTGGATCCCGGGACTAGCGATCGGGGAGCTGTTTTTT. The genes are TRBV6-1 and TRBJ2-2; the match to TRBD2 covers 10 bases. The CDR3 has 16 amino acids. Germline V gene sequence: CDR1 MNHNS, CDR2 SASEGT. V was pared by 7 bases and J by 7 bases, with 12 bases of the junction left unmatched.

This clonotype was observed a handful of times. A read error may be the cause here, since a much bigger clone is one base away. V and J are TRBV30 and TRBJ2-3, with TRBD2 as a possible D gene (6 bases). CDR1 and CDR2 (germline): GTSNPN, SVGIG (reference sequence). CDR3 length equals 15 residues. DNA for the CDR3: TGTGCCTGGAGTGTCGGGGGACCCCACACAGATACGCGGTATTTT. It translates to CAWSVGGPHTDTRYF.

This clonotype occurred a few times. This CDR3 reads CASSLDAGGYNEQFF. The CDR3 DNA reads as TGCGCCAGCAGCTTGGACGCGGGAGGTTACAATGAGCAGTTCTTC. V is TRBV5-1 and J is TRBJ2-1, with TRBD2 matching over 8 bases. The CDR3 is 15 amino acids. V shed 0 bases, J shed 4 bases, and the junction held 3 bases outside the gene matches. Germline assignment: CDR1 SGHRS and CDR2 YFSETQ.

This clonotype has at least ten counts. V gene TRBV6-1 combines with J gene TRBJ2-3; 8 bases match TRBD1. CDR3 length: 17 amino acids. Looked up from germline, CDR1 is MNHNS and CDR2 is SASEGT. Losses at the gene ends were 2 bases for V and 2 bases for J; bases not matched to a gene: 9. CDR3 sequence reads: CASSESVRTGHTDTQYF. For the CDR3, the DNA is TGTGCCAGCAGTGAATCTGTTAGGACAGGGCACACAGATACGCAGTATTTT.

This clonotype appeared a few times. The V call is TRBV10-3, the J call TRBJ2-7; 7 bases agree with TRBD2. Germline CDR1 and CDR2: ENHRY and SYGVKD. V lost 8 bases and J lost 0; bases outside the gene matches: 1. CDR3 length: 12 amino acids. This CDR3 reads CAIGLGSYEQYF. The CDR3 DNA reads TGTGCCATCGGACTAGGCTCCTACGAGCAGTACTTC.

This chain connects TRBV14 to TRBJ2-1; D is unresolved. The germline V gene encodes CDR1 SGHDN and CDR2 FVKESK. This CDR3 spans 12 amino acids. V lost 5 bases and J lost 6, with 8 bases in between. For the CDR3, the DNA is TGTGCCAGCAGCTCCCTTTTCAATGAGCAGTTCTTC. Protein sequence: CASSSLFNEQFF.

The chain is built from TRBV11-2 and TRBJ2-1; 11 bases agree with TRBD2. This CDR3 has 15 amino acids. Trimming at V came to 7 bases and at J to 8 bases, leaving 10 bases not matched to a gene. Germline V gene lookup returns CDR1 SGHAT and CDR2 FQNNGV. This CDR3 reads CASTTGLAGWDEQFF. The CDR3 nucleotides are TGTGCCAGCACCACCGGACTAGCGGGTTGGGATGAGCAGTTCTTC.

The rearrangement links TRBV7-9 to TRBJ2-2, with 10 bases identical to TRBD1. This CDR3 spans 17 amino acids. CDR1 and CDR2 from the germline V gene are SEHNR and FQNEAQ (reference sequence). The V and J ends lost 8 bases and 4 bases, in that order; junction bases with no gene match: 13. The CDR3 region has the DNA TGTGCCAGCCGTCCCGGGACAGGGGCGATGGGCACCGGGGAGCTGTTTTTT. Translated, it gives CASRPGTGAMGTGELFF.

There are many counts of this clonotype. The chain joins TRBV6-6 to TRBJ2-5; 7 bases fit TRBD1. Germline V gene lookup returns CDR1 MNHNY and CDR2 SVGAGI (reference sequence). The CDR3 spans 16 residues. After removal of 2 bases from V and 0 bases from J, the junction contained 6 bases not matched to a gene. The CDR3 is CASSYKGGQYQETQYF. In DNA form, the CDR3 reads TGTGCCAGCAGTTACAAAGGGGGCCAGTACCAAGAGACCCAGTACTTC.

This clonotype has a handful of counts. V and J are TRBV6-1 and TRBJ1-4; unclear D gene. This CDR3 has 17 amino acids. V was clipped by 5 bases and J by 0 bases, with 16 bases between them. The germline V gene encodes CDR1 MNHNS and CDR2 SASEGT. CDR3 DNA sequence: TGTGCCAGCAGTTACACCATCCTTGGGGCAACTAATGAAAAACTGTTTTTT. Translating gives CASSYTILGATNEKLFF.

This clonotype was recorded many times. The chain employs TRBV10-1 and TRBJ2-2, with TRBD1 matching over 8 bases. V trimming: 6 bases; J trimming: 5 bases; junction bases outside the gene matches: 5. Germline CDR1 reads WNHNN; CDR2 reads SYGVQD (reference sequence). This CDR3 has 14 residues. DNA for the CDR3: TGCGCCAGCAGCAGGGGGCTGCATACCGGGGAGCTGTTTTTT. It codes for CASSRGLHTGELFF.

This sequence joins TRBV19 and TRBJ1-1; D is undetermined. This CDR3 contains 14 residues. The germline V and J ends were trimmed by 5 bases and 5 bases, with 15 bases remaining between them. CDR1 LNHDA and CDR2 SQIVND come from the germline V gene (reference sequence). CDR3 coding DNA: TGTGCCAGTAGTCCTACAAAACTGGGGACTGAAGCTTTCTTT. Translating it yields CASSPTKLGTEAFF.

The chain employs TRBV7-3 and TRBJ2-3, with D uncertain. V dropped 9 bases and J dropped 7 bases, with 2 bases sitting between them. The V gene's germline CDR1 is SGHTA and CDR2 FQGTGA. The CDR3 runs 8 residues. As DNA, the CDR3 is TGTGCCAGAAATACGCAGTATTTT. Residues: CARNTQYF.

This clonotype was seen a handful of times. V and J are TRBV4-1 and TRBJ1-2; TRBD1 aligns across 7 bases. V lost 1 base and J lost 2; bases outside the gene matches: 4. The germline V gene encodes CDR1 MGHRA and CDR2 YSYEKL. The CDR3 contains 15 residues. DNA for the CDR3: TGCGCCAGCAGCCAAGGTTCAGGGGGAAACTATGGCTACACCTTC. Its translation is CASSQGSGGNYGYTF.

The table lists this clonotype with many counts. V is TRBV12-3 or TRBV12-4 and J is TRBJ2-1; 10 bases fit TRBD2. This CDR3 comprises 13 residues. Trimming removed 6 bases from V and 9 bases from J; junction bases left unmatched: 5. CDR3 bases: TGTGCCAGCAGGTCCGGGACTAGCGTTGAGCAGTTCTTC. It yields the protein CASRSGTSVEQFF.